This T cell receptor beta chain stems from a study of cytomegalovirus exposure and HLA in healthy donors. Points from the study as a whole: Researchers reported from a later analysis that most CMV-associated TCR beta chains appeared HLA-restricted.

V was pared by 7 bases and J by 3 bases, with 14 bases between. Per the germline V gene, CDR1 is SGHRS and CDR2 is YFSETQ. The CDR3 is 13 residues long. With respect to this clone: What it binds is not known.

PCR used 60 Vbeta primers and 13 Jbeta primers. Sequencing used immunoSEQ multiplex PCR; TCRdb keeps in-frame clones, though not all of them. The sample includes 60,000 or so clones, more than 70% of them seen just once. The source material was PBMCs. The receptor's source is a man in his fifties or sixties in good health and CMV-seropositive. The genes are TRBV5-1 and TRBJ2-7, with D maybe TRBD2 (6 bases). CDR3: CASGRRENYEQYF. The CDR3, as DNA: TGCGCCAGCGGACGCCGGGAGAACTACGAGCAGTACTTC.